The 26 T cell receptor beta chains below all came from one sample that was sequenced in a study of blood T cells in healthy people across ages. The use of a sample-barcoded 5' primer and a J-beta primer mix characterized a second PCR of roughly 6 to 11 cycles. TCRdb ran MiXCR on the 5' RACE reads and lists one entry per CDR3 protein. Seen here are some 560,000 distinct CDR3 sequences, around a quarter observed once, and the top ten hold about 3.9%. Separately, the same data were catalogued under a study of T cells of mothers and their children.

Sequencing was carried out using blood. These receptors all come from a boy younger than 10 in good health.

This clonotype was seen more than once but under ten times. This rearrangement joins TRBV24-1 to TRBJ2-6; TRBD2 might be the D (5 bases). Germline loops: CDR1 KGHDR, CDR2 SFDVKD. V was shortened by 9 bases and J by 0 bases, with 11 bases between the two germline ends. There are 15 residues in the CDR3. CDR3 in DNA: TGTGCCACCGGAGGTAGGCGCTCTGGGGCCAACGTCCTGACTTTC. It translates to CATGGRRSGANVLTF.

This rearrangement joins TRBV14 to TRBJ2-4; D is unclear. The V end lost 0 bases, the J end lost 9 bases, and 12 bases lay between the germline ends. This CDR3 contains 14 residues. Germline CDR1 is SGHDN and CDR2 is FVKESK. The CDR3 loop is CASSQDWAPSIQYF. The CDR3 nucleotides are TGTGCCAGCAGCCAAGACTGGGCTCCCAGCATTCAGTACTTC.

The chain couples TRBV9 to TRBJ2-5; 8 bases match TRBD2. The V and J ends lost 1 base and 5 bases, in that order; junction bases with no gene match: 13. CDR1 is SGDLS and CDR2 is YYNGEE in the germline V gene. The CDR3 runs to 17 residues. The CDR3 coding sequence is TGTGCCAGCAGCGTATCCCAACGAGCGGGAGATGGGGAGACCCAGTACTTC. Translating it yields CASSVSQRAGDGETQYF.

This clonotype has only a few counts. V and J are TRBV19 and TRBJ1-1; 7 bases match TRBD1. CDR1 and CDR2 (germline): LNHDA, SQIVND (reference sequence). Trimming removed 5 bases from V and 6 bases from J; junction bases left unmatched: 9. The CDR3 runs to 14 residues. The CDR3 nucleotides read TGTGCCAGTAGTGATCCGGACAGGATCGCTGAAGCTTTCTTT. The encoded protein is CASSDPDRIAEAFF.

This clonotype has a single count. V and J are TRBV12-5 and TRBJ2-4; 7 bases are a match to TRBD1. CDR1 and CDR2 from the germline V gene are LGHNT and FRNRAP. The V and J ends lost 1 base and 3 bases, in that order; junction bases with no gene match: 9. This CDR3 is 17 amino acids long. CDR3 amino acids: CASGLASGTDHKNIQYF. The CDR3 DNA sequence: TGTGCTAGTGGTTTGGCCTCCGGGACAGATCACAAAAACATTCAGTACTTC.

The table lists this clonotype with a count of one. The V gene is TRBV29-1, the J gene TRBJ2-3; 8 nucleotides align to TRBD1. The J segment lost 4 bases and the V segment lost 6 bases, leaving 6 bases of the junction unmatched. This CDR3 is 13 amino acids long. The germline CDR1 and CDR2 sequences are SQVTM and ANQGSEA. CDR3 sequence: CSVGSGQADTQYF. The CDR3 bases are TGCAGCGTCGGCTCGGGACAGGCAGATACGCAGTATTTT.

This sequence joins TRBV4-3 and TRBJ2-3; TRBD2 matches at 11 bases. This CDR3 is built from 18 residues. V shed 3 bases, J shed 2 bases, and the junction held 10 bases outside the gene matches. CDR1 is LGHNA and CDR2 is YSLEER in the germline V gene. CDR3 region: CASSQPRASGRHTDTQYF. The CDR3 nucleotides are TGCGCCAGCAGCCAGCCCCGGGCTAGCGGGAGGCACACAGATACGCAGTATTTT.

This clonotype came up a few times. The J gene is TRBJ2-2, the V gene TRBV20-1; tentative D call: TRBD1 (5 bases). The CDR3 is made up of 14 amino acids. CDR1 DFQATT and CDR2 SNEGSKA come from the germline V gene (reference sequence). V lost 2 bases to trimming and J lost 7 bases, with 14 bases between them. The CDR3 region is CSARHTQGGGELFF. CDR3 DNA: TGCAGTGCTAGACACACCCAGGGTGGCGGGGAGCTGTTTTTT.

The V call is TRBV21-1, the J call TRBJ2-5; TRBD2, the D gene given by the table, was not confirmed from the DNA. TRBV21-1 is labeled a pseudogene. This CDR3 has 14 amino acids. CDR3 loop: CASSKVERIETQYF. The CDR3 nucleotides are TGTGCCAGCAGCAAAGTTGAGCGGATAGAGACCCAGTACTTC.

This clonotype has more than one count but fewer than ten. CDR3 coding DNA: TGTGCCAGCAGCATCGACAGGGGAACTAATGAAAAACTGTTTTTT. This encodes CASSIDRGTNEKLFF. The chain combines TRBV7-9 with TRBJ1-4; 8 positions agree with TRBD1. The CDR3 covers 15 residues. The germline CDR1 and CDR2 sequences are SEHNR and FQNEAQ (reference sequence). Unmatched junction bases numbered 3, after V lost 5 bases and J lost 1 base.

A word on this clonotype: The junction and the germline gene differ at one end; a read error may be behind it. V gene TRBV4-3 combines with J gene TRBJ2-1, with D perhaps matching TRBD1 (6 bases). Germline V lookup: CDR1 LGHNA, CDR2 YSLEER. The CDR3 length is 14 residues. CDR3 nucleotides: TGCGCCAGCAGCCAGACCAACAGGGTAGATGAGCAGTCCTTC. Its protein product is CASSQTNRVDEQSF.

This clonotype was picked up a small number of times. V and J are TRBV3-1 and TRBJ2-1; a weak D match, TRBD1 (6 bases). Germline CDR1 LGHDT, CDR2 YNNKEL (reference sequence). V was clipped by 3 bases and J by 7 bases, with 16 bases between them. The CDR3 is made up of 15 amino acids. CDR3 in DNA: TGTGCCAGCAGCCAGGGGGCCACGTTGTATAATGAGCAGTTCTTC. Translated: CASSQGATLYNEQFF.

In this sample, this clonotype turned up a few times. The chain employs TRBV7-9 and TRBJ2-5; tentative D call: TRBD1 (5 bases). This CDR3 spans 14 amino acids. Germline V gene data show CDR1 as SEHNR and CDR2 as FQNEAQ (reference sequence). V shed 3 bases and J shed 0 bases, with 8 bases lying between them. The CDR3, as DNA: TGTGCCAGCAGCTTGGGCAGGGACCAAGAGACCCAGTACTTC. This codes for CASSLGRDQETQYF.

In this sample, this clonotype turned up many times. V gene TRBV20-1 combines with J gene TRBJ2-2, with 7 bases that match TRBD2. This CDR3 comprises 16 residues. With 3 bases clipped from V and 1 base from J, the junction kept 8 bases outside the gene matches. Germline V gene data show CDR1 as DFQATT and CDR2 as SNEGSKA (reference sequence). The CDR3 sequence is CSARSAGMMNTGELFF. The CDR3, as DNA: TGCAGTGCTAGGTCAGCGGGGATGATGAACACCGGGGAGCTGTTTTTT.

This clonotype was detected a few times. The chain joins TRBV27 to TRBJ2-1; D not resolved. The germline V gene has CDR1 MNHEY and CDR2 SMNVEV (reference sequence). CDR3 length equals 13 residues. V was shortened by 0 bases and J by 5 bases, with 5 bases between the two germline ends. This CDR3 reads CASSLSPHNEQFF. CDR3 nucleotide sequence: TGTGCCAGCAGTTTATCGCCCCACAATGAGCAGTTCTTC.

The chain joins TRBV20-1 to TRBJ1-5, with 9 bases fitting TRBD1. This CDR3 has 13 residues. CDR1 DFQATT and CDR2 SNEGSKA come from the germline V gene (reference sequence). Unmatched junction bases numbered 4, after V lost 6 bases and J lost 4 bases. The CDR3 loop reads CSAGDRANQPQHF. CDR3 bases: TGCAGTGCCGGGGACAGGGCGAATCAGCCCCAGCATTTT.

This clonotype showed up just a few times. The V and J genes are TRBV6-5 and TRBJ2-7, with D perhaps matching TRBD2 (5 bases). Per germline, CDR1 MNHEY and CDR2 SVGAGI. V gave up 2 bases and J gave up 6 bases, with 11 bases separating them. The CDR3 contains 13 residues. The CDR3 DNA is TGTGCCAGCAGTTACGGGCTAGCAGGCGAGCAGTACTTC. Encoded protein: CASSYGLAGEQYF.

This clonotype was observed a few times. This chain connects TRBV6-5 to TRBJ2-1; D is unclear. In germline, CDR1 is MNHEY, CDR2 SVGAGI. Trimming took 0 bases from V and 0 from J, leaving 6 bases between them. This CDR3 is 15 amino acids long. The CDR3, as DNA: TGTGCCAGCAGTTACTCCCCGTACTCCTACAATGAGCAGTTCTTC. This codes for CASSYSPYSYNEQFF.

The gene calls are TRBV7-2 and TRBJ2-5; possible D gene TRBD1, 5 bases. Per germline, CDR1 SGHTA and CDR2 FQGNSA. The ends were cut back, 5 bases at V and 0 bases at J, with 13 bases in the middle. The CDR3 loop spans 15 amino acids. In nucleotides, the CDR3 is TGTGCCAGCAGCAAAAACAGGTGGTACCAAGAGACCCAGTACTTC. It codes for CASSKNRWYQETQYF.

The genes are TRBV14 and TRBJ2-2; weak D call: TRBD1 (6 bases). This CDR3 contains 17 residues. Germline loops: CDR1 SGHDN, CDR2 FVKESK. V lost 0 bases to trimming and J lost 5 bases, with 16 bases between them. CDR3 DNA: TGTGCCAGCAGCCAAGACGAGGTGGGGGCGCATACCGGGGAGCTGTTTTTT. This gives the protein CASSQDEVGAHTGELFF.

This chain links TRBV24-1 with TRBJ2-5, with 8 bases aligning to TRBD2. The tail of the sequence fits TRBJ2-1 better, so the J call may be wrong. CDR3 size: 14 residues. Germline CDR1 is KGHDR and CDR2 is SFDVKD. As DNA, the CDR3 is TGTGCCACCAGTGATTCCGGGGGGGGGCAACAGCAGTTCTTC. Translation gives CATSDSGGGQQQFF.

The CDR3 loop is CASGLRTGLSYEQYF. The CDR3 nucleotides read TGTGCTAGTGGTTTGAGGACAGGACTTTCCTACGAGCAGTACTTC. V gene TRBV12-5 combines with J gene TRBJ2-7; TRBD1 aligns across 7 bases. This CDR3 has 15 residues. Germline V gene data show CDR1 as LGHNT and CDR2 as FRNRAP. The junction had 5 bases not matched to a gene; V was cut back by 2 bases and J by 1 base.

The chain links TRBV3-1 to TRBJ2-7; D call uncertain. CDR1 and CDR2 (germline): LGHDT, YNNKEL (reference sequence). This CDR3 contains 13 residues. V lost 1 base to trimming and J lost 5 bases, with 9 bases between them. CDR3: CASSQANQDEQYF. CDR3 bases: TGTGCCAGCAGCCAAGCTAACCAGGACGAGCAGTACTTC.

This clonotype was seen only a few times. V gene TRBV12-3 or TRBV12-4 combines with J gene TRBJ2-7; TRBD2 aligns across 10 bases. The CDR3 sequence is 15 residues long. Germline trimming cut 5 bases from V and 1 base from J; bases unmatched to any gene: 5. CDR3 bases: TGTGCCAGCAGTCCGACTAGCGGGCCTTCCTACGAGCAGTACTTC. Its protein is CASSPTSGPSYEQYF.

The chain joins TRBV29-1 to TRBJ1-1; TRBD1 is a possible D gene (6 bases). CDR1 and CDR2 from the germline V gene are SQVTM and ANQGSEA. V shed 3 bases and J shed 0 bases, with 20 bases lying between them. The CDR3 has 17 residues. CDR3 residues: CSVDAYRGGYMNTEAFF. The CDR3 nucleotides read TGCAGCGTTGATGCTTATCGTGGGGGCTACATGAACACTGAAGCTTTCTTT. Based on the CDR3 plus reference TRBV29-1 and TRBJ1-1, the full variable domain is SAVISQKPSRDICQRGTSLTIQCQVDSQVTMMFWYRQQPGQSLTLIATANQGSEATYESGFVIDKFPISRPNLTFSTLTVSNMSPEDSSIYLCSVDAYRGGYMNTEAFFGQGTRLTVV.

V gene TRBV16 combines with J gene TRBJ1-1; D is ambiguous. From germline, CDR1 is KGHSY and CDR2 FQNENV. The CDR3 contains 14 residues. The germline V and J ends were trimmed by 2 bases and 0 bases, with 7 bases remaining between them. The CDR3, as DNA: TGTGCCAGCAGCCAAAATAGAGTGAACACTGAAGCTTTCTTT. Its protein product is CASSQNRVNTEAFF.